These 19 T cell receptor beta chains share one sample of origin, sequenced in a study of glioma-infiltrating T cells. TCR alpha and beta CDR3 regions were amplified from RNA using iRepertoire nested multiplex PCR. From the multiplex PCR reads, TCRdb called clonotypes with MiXCR, one entry per CDR3 protein. The table shows more than 350,000 distinct CDR3 sequences, with around 38% occurring only once. The sample taken for sequencing was glioma tissue, nonneoplastic brain tissue, or PBMCs (not recorded which). The receptor source for this set is a human donor with low-grade glioma or glioblastoma, undergoing nonglioma brain surgery, or in good health (not recorded which).

This clonotype was seen at least ten times. V usage is TRBV27 and J usage is TRBJ2-3, with 10 bases identical to TRBD2. CDR3 length: 14 residues. The V gene's germline CDR1 is MNHEY and CDR2 SMNVEV (reference sequence). Unmatched junction bases numbered 5, after V lost 6 bases and J lost 5 bases. The CDR3 sequence is CASSGLAAQDTQYF. The CDR3 nucleotides are TGTGCCAGCAGCGGACTAGCGGCACAAGATACGCAGTATTTT.

This clonotype was picked up a small number of times. V and J are TRBV4-1 and TRBJ1-5; D is undetermined. Germline-derived CDR1 and CDR2 are MGHRA and YSYEKL. The CDR3 sequence is 13 residues long. Trimming removed 6 bases from V and 7 bases from J, with 13 bases in between. CDR3 in DNA: TGCGCCAGCAGTGGAGTCAGGTCCCAGCCCCAGCATTTT. Translated, it gives CASSGVRSQPQHF.

For this clonotype: The junction shows a germline mismatch at one end, possibly a read error. The chain has TRBV18 and TRBJ1-1, with a possible D match to TRBD1 (5 bases). CDR1 KGHSH and CDR2 LQKENI come from the germline V gene. The CDR3 runs to 13 residues. CDR3 sequence: CASSPNGQGETQF. DNA for the CDR3: TGTGCCAGCTCACCAAATGGACAAGGGGAAACACAATTT.

Points on this clonotype: A much larger clone lies one base from this, so it may be a read error. V and J are TRBV6-1 and TRBJ1-5, with D possibly matching TRBD1 (5 bases). This CDR3 region has 12 residues. The V end was cut by 6 bases, the J end by 9 bases, with 12 bases between. Germline loops: CDR1 MNHNS, CDR2 SASEGT. The CDR3 DNA follows: TGTGCCAGCAGCCCACATGGGACGCCCCAGCATTTT. Protein: CASSPHGTPQHF.

The chain recombines TRBV10-1 with TRBJ1-1; 8 bases match TRBD1. The CDR3 has 16 amino acids. The germline gives CDR1 WNHNN, CDR2 SYGVQD (reference sequence). J lost 1 base, V lost 6 bases, and 10 bases had no gene match. This chain's CDR3 is CASRETGVGENTEAFF. In DNA form, the CDR3 reads TGCGCCAGCAGGGAGACAGGGGTCGGTGAGAACACTGAAGCTTTCTTT.

This clonotype was recorded at least ten times. The J gene is TRBJ2-7, the V gene TRBV4-3, with D perhaps TRBD2 (6 bases). Deletions cut 3 bases from V and 1 base from J, with 16 bases between. Looked up from germline, CDR1 is LGHNA and CDR2 is YSLEER. The CDR3 extends over 16 amino acids. The CDR3 DNA is TGCGCCAGCAGCCAGAACCGGGACTTCGGGTCCTACGAGCAGTACTTC. Residues: CASSQNRDFGSYEQYF.

Here the CDR3 DNA reads TGTGCCAGCAGTGCCTTAGCAGGCCTGAACACTGAAGCTTTCTTT. Its protein is CASSALAGLNTEAFF. The V call is TRBV25-1, the J call TRBJ1-1, with D uncertain. Trimming cost V 4 bases and J 0 bases, with 12 bases left between them. Germline V gives CDR1 MGHDK, CDR2 SYGVNS. CDR3 size: 15 residues.

This clonotype was detected a few times. J is TRBJ1-2 and V is TRBV7-9, with TRBD1 identical over 7 bases. This CDR3 region has 15 residues. V gave up 5 bases and J gave up 4 bases; unmatched junction bases: 10. The germline gives CDR1 SEHNR, CDR2 FQNEAQ (reference sequence). CDR3 loop: CASSVGSGTAYGYTF. CDR3 in DNA: TGTGCCAGCAGCGTAGGATCCGGGACAGCCTATGGCTACACCTTC. Using reference TRBV7-9 and TRBJ1-2 for the parts outside the CDR3, the full variable domain is DTGVSQNPRHKITKRGQNVTFRCDPISEHNRLYWYRQTLGQGPEFLTYFQNEAQLEKSRLLSDRFSAERPKGSFSTLEIQRTEQGDSAMYLCASSVGSGTAYGYTFGSGTRLTVV.

This clonotype was detected ten times or more. The chain has TRBV20-1 and TRBJ2-7; TRBD2 aligns across 8 bases. The V segment lost 0 bases and the J segment 1 base; nucleotides outside the gene matches: 5. CDR1 and CDR2 from the germline V gene are DFQATT and SNEGSKA (reference sequence). This CDR3 is 15 amino acids long. The CDR3 protein is CSARDPASGSYEQYF. DNA for the CDR3: TGCAGTGCTAGAGATCCCGCTAGCGGGTCCTACGAGCAGTACTTC.

The chain couples TRBV7-2 to TRBJ2-2; D might be TRBD1 or TRBD2, each matching 5 bases. Looked up from germline, CDR1 is SGHTA and CDR2 is FQGNSA. The CDR3 sequence is 15 residues long. V lost 5 bases to trimming and J lost 1 base, with 11 bases between them. The CDR3 reads CASSAGTRNTGELFF. The CDR3 DNA follows: TGTGCCAGCAGCGCCGGGACCCGGAACACCGGGGAGCTGTTTTTT.

The chain is built from TRBV6-2 or TRBV6-3 and TRBJ2-1; D is perhaps TRBD1 or TRBD2 (5 bases each). This CDR3 region has 15 residues. V was shortened by 0 bases and J by 9 bases, with 15 bases between the two germline ends. CDR1 is MNHEY and CDR2 is SVGEGT in the germline V gene. The CDR3 nucleotides are TGTGCCAGCAGTTACTCCGGGACGGCCTACGGTGAGCAGTTCTTC. It specifies CASSYSGTAYGEQFF.

Of note for this clonotype: Its ends do not fully match the called genes, so a read error is possible. The rearrangement joins TRBV20-1 to TRBJ2-7; TRBD1 aligns across 9 bases. The CDR3 contains 14 residues. Germline V lookup: CDR1 DFQATT, CDR2 SNEGSKA (reference sequence). CDR3 protein: CSARAGTGTYDQYF. DNA of the CDR3: TGCAGTGCTAGGGCCGGGACAGGGACCTACGATCAGTACTTC.

This sequence joins TRBV7-2 and TRBJ1-5, with D possibly being TRBD1 (5 bases). Trimming took off 4 bases at V and 3 bases at J, with 16 bases between the two ends. Looked up from germline, CDR1 is SGHTA and CDR2 is FQGNSA. The CDR3 length is 16 residues. CDR3 sequence (DNA): TGTGCCAGCAGCTACCGACTAGGGGCCCACAATCAGCCCCAGCATTTT. This gives the protein CASSYRLGAHNQPQHF.

The rearrangement links TRBV11-3 to TRBJ2-7; TRBD2 matches at 8 bases. Germline trimming cut 5 bases from V and 2 bases from J; bases unmatched to any gene: 11. This CDR3 has 16 amino acids. Looked up from germline, CDR1 is SGHNT and CDR2 is YENEEA. CDR3 residues: CASSRPASGRAYEQYF. CDR3 DNA sequence: TGTGCCAGCAGCCGCCCAGCTAGCGGGCGGGCCTACGAGCAGTACTTC.

V usage is TRBV2 and J usage is TRBJ2-1; tentatively, D is TRBD2 (6 bases). The CDR3 is 13 amino acids. CDR1 and CDR2 (germline): SNHLY, FYNNEI. Trimming cost V 5 bases and J 2 bases, with 7 bases left between them. In nucleotides, the CDR3 is TGTGCCAGCAGTCGGGAGCCCTACAATGAGCAGTTCTTC. Protein sequence: CASSREPYNEQFF.

The genes are TRBV19 and TRBJ1-5; the D is unclear. The CDR3 spans 15 residues. Germline CDR1 is LNHDA and CDR2 is SQIVND (reference sequence). V was clipped by 4 bases and J by 0 bases, with 10 bases between them. DNA for the CDR3: TGTGCCAGTAGTACATTTGTCCTTAGCAATCAGCCCCAGCATTTT. It translates to CASSTFVLSNQPQHF. The full variable domain, completed using reference TRBV19 and TRBJ1-5, is DGGITQSPKYLFRKEGQNVTLSCEQNLNHDAMYWYRQDPGQGLRLIYYSQIVNDFQKGDIAEGYSVSREKKESFPLTVTSAQKNPTAFYLCASSTFVLSNQPQHFGDGTRLSIL.

Note on this clonotype: Being one base from a much bigger clone, this may be a read error. The chain is built from TRBV6-5 and TRBJ1-5; D is ambiguous. The CDR3 is 12 amino acids. The germline V gene has CDR1 MNHEY and CDR2 SVGAGI. V gave up 2 bases and J gave up 7 bases, with 6 bases separating them. CDR3 DNA: TGTGCCAGCAGTTACGGCTTGCAGCCCCAGCATTTT. This codes for CASSYGLQPQHF.

The chain carries TRBV28 and TRBJ1-3; D is possibly TRBD1 (5 bases). CDR1 is MDHEN and CDR2 is SYDVKM in the germline V gene. Trimming shortened V by 6 bases and J by 0 bases, and 15 bases separated the two germline ends. The CDR3 spans 16 residues. CDR3 coding DNA: TGTGCCAGCAGCACCCACGGGGACCTCTCTGGAAACACCATATATTTT. Encoded protein: CASSTHGDLSGNTIYF.

The chain is built from TRBV7-3 and TRBJ2-1, with a weak D call TRBD1 (5 bases). The CDR3 is made up of 15 amino acids. The ends were cut back, 0 bases at V and 8 bases at J, with 14 bases in the middle. Germline V lookup: CDR1 SGHTA, CDR2 FQGTGA. The DNA of the CDR3 is TGTGCCAGCAGCTTAACCTGGCAGGGTTACGATGAGCAGTTCTTC. Its translation is CASSLTWQGYDEQFF.